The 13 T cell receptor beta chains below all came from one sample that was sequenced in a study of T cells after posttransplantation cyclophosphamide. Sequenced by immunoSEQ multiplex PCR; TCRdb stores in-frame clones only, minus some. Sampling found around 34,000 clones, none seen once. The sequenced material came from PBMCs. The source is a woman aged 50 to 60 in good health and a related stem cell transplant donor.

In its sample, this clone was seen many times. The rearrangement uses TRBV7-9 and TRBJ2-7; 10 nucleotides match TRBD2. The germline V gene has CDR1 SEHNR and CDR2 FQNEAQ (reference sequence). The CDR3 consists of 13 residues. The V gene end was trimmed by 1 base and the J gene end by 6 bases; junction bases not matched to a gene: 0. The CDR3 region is CASSLGTSGEQYF. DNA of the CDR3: TGTGCCAGCAGCTTAGGGACTAGCGGCGAGCAGTACTTC.

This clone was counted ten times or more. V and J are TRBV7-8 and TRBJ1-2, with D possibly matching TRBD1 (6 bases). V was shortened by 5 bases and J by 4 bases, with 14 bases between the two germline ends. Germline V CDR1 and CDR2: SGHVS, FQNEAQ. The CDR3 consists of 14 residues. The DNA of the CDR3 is TGTGCCAGCAGCGGGGGCCGGGGAGGCTATGGCTACACCTTC. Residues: CASSGGRGGYGYTF.

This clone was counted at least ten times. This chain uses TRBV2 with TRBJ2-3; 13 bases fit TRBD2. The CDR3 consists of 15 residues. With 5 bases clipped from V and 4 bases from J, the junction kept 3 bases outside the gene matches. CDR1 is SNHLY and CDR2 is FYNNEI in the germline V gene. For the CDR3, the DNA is TGTGCCAGCAGTCTACTAGCGGGAGGGCCAGATACGCAGTATTTT. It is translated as CASSLLAGGPDTQYF.

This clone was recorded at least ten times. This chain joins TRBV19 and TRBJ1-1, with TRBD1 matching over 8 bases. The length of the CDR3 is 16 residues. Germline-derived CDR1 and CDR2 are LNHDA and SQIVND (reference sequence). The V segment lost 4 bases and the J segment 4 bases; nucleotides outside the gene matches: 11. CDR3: CASSTKGGTGGTEAFF. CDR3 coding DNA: TGTGCCAGTAGTACAAAAGGAGGGACAGGTGGCACTGAAGCTTTCTTT.

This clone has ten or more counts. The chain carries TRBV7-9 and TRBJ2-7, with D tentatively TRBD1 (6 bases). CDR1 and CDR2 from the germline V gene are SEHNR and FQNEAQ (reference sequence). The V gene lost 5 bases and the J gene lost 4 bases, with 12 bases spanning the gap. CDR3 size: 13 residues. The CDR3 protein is CASSRGTRYEQYF. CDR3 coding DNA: TGTGCCAGCAGCCGAGGGACAAGATACGAGCAGTACTTC.

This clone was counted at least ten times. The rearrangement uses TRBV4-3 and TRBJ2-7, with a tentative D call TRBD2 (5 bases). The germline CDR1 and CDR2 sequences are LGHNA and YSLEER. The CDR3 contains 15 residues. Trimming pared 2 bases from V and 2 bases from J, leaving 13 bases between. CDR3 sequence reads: CASSQTAASPYEQYF. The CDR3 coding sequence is TGCGCCAGCAGCCAAACAGCGGCCTCACCCTACGAGCAGTACTTC.

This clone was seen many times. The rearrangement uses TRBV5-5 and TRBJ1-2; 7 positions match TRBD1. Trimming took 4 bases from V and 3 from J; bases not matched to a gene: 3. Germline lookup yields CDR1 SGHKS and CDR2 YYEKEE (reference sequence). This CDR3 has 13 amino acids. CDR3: CASSRDRDYGYTF. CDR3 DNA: TGTGCCAGCAGCCGGGACAGAGACTATGGCTACACCTTC. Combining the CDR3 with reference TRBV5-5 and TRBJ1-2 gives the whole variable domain DAGVTQSPTHLIKTRGQQVTLRCSPISGHKSVSWYQQVLGQGPQFIFQYYEKEERGRGNFPDRFSARQFPNYSSELNVNALLLGDSALYLCASSRDRDYGYTFGSGTRLTVV.

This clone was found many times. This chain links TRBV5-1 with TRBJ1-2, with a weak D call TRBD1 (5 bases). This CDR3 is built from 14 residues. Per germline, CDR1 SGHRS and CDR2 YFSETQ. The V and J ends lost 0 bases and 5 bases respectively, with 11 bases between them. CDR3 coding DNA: TGCGCCAGCAGCTTGGCAGGGACTTATTATGGCTACACCTTC. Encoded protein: CASSLAGTYYGYTF.

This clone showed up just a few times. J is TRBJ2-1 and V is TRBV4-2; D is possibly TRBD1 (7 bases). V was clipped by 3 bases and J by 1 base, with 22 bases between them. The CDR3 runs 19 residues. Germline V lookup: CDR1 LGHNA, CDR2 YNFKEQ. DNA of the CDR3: TGTGCCAGCAGCCAGCGAGGAGGGGGCGCGAGGATTTCCTACAATGAGCAGTTCTTC. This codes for CASSQRGGGARISYNEQFF.

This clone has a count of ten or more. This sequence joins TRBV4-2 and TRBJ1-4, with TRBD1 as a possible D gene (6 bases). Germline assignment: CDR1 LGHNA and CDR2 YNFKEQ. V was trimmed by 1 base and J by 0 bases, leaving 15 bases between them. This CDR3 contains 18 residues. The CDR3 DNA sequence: TGTGCCAGCAGCCAAGGAGGGGGGGTGGTTGCAACTAATGAAAAACTGTTTTTT. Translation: CASSQGGGVVATNEKLFF.

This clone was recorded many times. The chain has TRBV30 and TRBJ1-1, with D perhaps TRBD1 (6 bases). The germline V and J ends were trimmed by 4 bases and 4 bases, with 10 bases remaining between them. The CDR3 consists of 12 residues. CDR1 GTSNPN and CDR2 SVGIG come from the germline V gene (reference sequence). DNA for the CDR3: TGTGCCTGGACCAGGGGATTCACTGAAGCTTTCTTT. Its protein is CAWTRGFTEAFF.

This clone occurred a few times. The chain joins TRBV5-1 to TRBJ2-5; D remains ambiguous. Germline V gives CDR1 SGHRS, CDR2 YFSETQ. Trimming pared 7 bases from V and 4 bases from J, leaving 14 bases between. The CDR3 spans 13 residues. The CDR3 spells CASSPPAGETQYF. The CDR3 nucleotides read TGCGCCAGCTCCCCCCCCGCCGGAGAGACCCAGTACTTC.

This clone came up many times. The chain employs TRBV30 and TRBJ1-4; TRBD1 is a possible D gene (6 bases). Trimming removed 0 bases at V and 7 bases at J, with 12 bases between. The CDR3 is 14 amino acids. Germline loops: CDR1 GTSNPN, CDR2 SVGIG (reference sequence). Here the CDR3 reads CAWSVWGRGEKLFF. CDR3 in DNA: TGTGCCTGGAGTGTATGGGGCAGGGGTGAAAAACTGTTTTTT.